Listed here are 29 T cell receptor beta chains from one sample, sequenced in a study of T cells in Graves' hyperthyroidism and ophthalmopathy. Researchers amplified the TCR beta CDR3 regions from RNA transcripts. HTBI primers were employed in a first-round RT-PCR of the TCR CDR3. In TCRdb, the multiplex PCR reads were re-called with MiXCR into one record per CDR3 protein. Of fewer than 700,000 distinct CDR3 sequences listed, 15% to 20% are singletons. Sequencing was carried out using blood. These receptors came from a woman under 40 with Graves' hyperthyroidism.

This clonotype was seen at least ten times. The CDR3 coding sequence is TGTGCCAGCAGTTTGCAGGGGATGAGCAATCAGCCCCAGCATTTT. Translation: CASSLQGMSNQPQHF. V usage is TRBV12-3 or TRBV12-4 and J usage is TRBJ1-5; a possible D gene is TRBD1 (6 bases). Trimming stripped 3 bases from V and 1 base from J, with 10 bases between. The CDR3 loop spans 15 amino acids.

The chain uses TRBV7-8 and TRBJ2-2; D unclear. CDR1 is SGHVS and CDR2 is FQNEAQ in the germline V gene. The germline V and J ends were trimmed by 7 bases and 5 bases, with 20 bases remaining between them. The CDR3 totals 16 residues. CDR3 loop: CASTLGRSVGTGELFF. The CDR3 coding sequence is TGTGCCAGCACCCTGGGAAGGAGCGTGGGTACCGGGGAGCTGTTTTTT.

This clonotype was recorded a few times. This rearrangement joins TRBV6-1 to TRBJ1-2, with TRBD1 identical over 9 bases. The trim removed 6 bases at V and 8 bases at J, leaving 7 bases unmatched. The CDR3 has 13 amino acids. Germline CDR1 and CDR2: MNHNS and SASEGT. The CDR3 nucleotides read TGTGCCAGCAGGACAACAGGGGGCGGAGGCTACACCTTC. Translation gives CASRTTGGGGYTF.

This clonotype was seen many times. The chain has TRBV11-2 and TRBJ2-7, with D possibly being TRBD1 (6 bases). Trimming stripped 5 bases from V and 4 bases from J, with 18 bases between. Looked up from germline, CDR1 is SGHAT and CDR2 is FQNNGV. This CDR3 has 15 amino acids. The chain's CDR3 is CASSPPPRGSYEQYF. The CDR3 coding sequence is TGTGCCAGCAGCCCCCCCCCCAGGGGTTCATACGAGCAGTACTTC.

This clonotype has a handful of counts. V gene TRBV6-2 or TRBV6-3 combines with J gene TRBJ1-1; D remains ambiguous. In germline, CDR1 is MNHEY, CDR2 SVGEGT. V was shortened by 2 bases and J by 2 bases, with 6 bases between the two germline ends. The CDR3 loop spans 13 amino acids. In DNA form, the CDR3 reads TGTGCCAGCAGTTACGTCAGCAACACTGAAGCTTTCTTT. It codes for CASSYVSNTEAFF.

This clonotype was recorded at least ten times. The CDR3 DNA reads TGCGCCAGCAGCTTGGGTGGGGAGGGTCAGCCCCAGCATTTT. Translating gives CASSLGGEGQPQHF. This chain joins TRBV5-1 and TRBJ1-5, with D hard to call. CDR3 size: 14 residues. The germline V gene encodes CDR1 SGHRS and CDR2 YFSETQ. With 0 bases removed from V and 6 bases from J, the gap between germline ends came to 10 bases.

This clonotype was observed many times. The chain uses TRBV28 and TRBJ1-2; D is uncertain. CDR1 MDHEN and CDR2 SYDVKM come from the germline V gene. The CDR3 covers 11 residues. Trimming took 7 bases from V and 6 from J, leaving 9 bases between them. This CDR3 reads CASMVSHGYTF. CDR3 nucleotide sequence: TGTGCCAGCATGGTCTCTCATGGCTACACCTTC.

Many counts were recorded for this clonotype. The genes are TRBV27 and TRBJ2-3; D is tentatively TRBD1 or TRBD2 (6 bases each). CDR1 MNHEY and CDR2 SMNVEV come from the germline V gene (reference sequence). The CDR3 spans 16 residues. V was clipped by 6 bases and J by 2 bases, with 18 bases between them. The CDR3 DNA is TGTGCCAGCAGGACCAACCAAGGGGGGCTCACAGATACGCAGTATTTT. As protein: CASRTNQGGLTDTQYF.

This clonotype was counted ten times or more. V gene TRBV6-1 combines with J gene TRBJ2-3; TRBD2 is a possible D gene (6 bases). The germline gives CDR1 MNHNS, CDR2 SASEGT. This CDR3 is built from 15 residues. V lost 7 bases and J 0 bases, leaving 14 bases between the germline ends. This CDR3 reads CASTAGDSSTDTQYF. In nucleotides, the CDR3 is TGTGCCAGCACCGCCGGGGACTCTAGCACAGATACGCAGTATTTT.

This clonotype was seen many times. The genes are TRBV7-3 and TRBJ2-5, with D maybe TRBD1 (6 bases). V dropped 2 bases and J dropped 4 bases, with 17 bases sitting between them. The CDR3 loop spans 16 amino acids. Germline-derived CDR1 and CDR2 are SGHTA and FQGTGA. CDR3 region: CASSLLGQGMVETQYF. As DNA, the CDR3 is TGTGCCAGCAGCTTATTAGGGCAGGGGATGGTAGAGACCCAGTACTTC. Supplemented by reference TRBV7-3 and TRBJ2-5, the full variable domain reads GAGVSQTPSNKVTEKGKYVELRCDPISGHTALYWYRQSLGQGPEFLIYFQGTGAADDSGLPNDRFFAVRPEGSVSTLKIQRTERGDSAVYLCASSLLGQGMVETQYFGPGTRLLVL.

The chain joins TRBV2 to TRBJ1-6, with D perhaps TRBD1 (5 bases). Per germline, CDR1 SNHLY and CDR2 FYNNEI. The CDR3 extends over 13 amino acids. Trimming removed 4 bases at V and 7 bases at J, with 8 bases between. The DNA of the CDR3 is TGTGCCAGCAGTGGACAGACCAATTCACCCCTCCACTTT. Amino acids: CASSGQTNSPLHF.

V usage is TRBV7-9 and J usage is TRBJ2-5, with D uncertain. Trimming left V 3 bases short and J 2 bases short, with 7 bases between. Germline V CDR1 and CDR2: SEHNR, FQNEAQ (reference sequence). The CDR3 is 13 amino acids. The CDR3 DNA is TGTGCCAGCAGCTTTAGGCAGCAAGAGACCCAGTACTTC. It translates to CASSFRQQETQYF.

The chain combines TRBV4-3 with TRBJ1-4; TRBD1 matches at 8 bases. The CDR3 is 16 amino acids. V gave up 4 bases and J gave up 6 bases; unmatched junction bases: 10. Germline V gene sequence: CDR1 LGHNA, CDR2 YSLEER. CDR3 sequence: CASSPLGQGGDEKLFF. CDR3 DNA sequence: TGCGCCAGCAGCCCATTAGGACAGGGAGGAGATGAAAAACTGTTTTTT.

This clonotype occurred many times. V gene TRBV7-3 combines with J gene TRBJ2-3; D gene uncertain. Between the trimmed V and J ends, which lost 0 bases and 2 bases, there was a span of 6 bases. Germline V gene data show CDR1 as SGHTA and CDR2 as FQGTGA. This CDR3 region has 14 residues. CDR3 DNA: TGTGCCAGCAGCTTAACGCACACCACAGATACGCAGTATTTT. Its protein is CASSLTHTTDTQYF.

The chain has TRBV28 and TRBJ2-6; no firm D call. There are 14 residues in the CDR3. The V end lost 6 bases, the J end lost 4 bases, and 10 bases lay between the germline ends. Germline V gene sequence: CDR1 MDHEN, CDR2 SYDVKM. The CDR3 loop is CASSGRRGANVLTF. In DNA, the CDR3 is TGTGCCAGCAGCGGGCGTAGAGGGGCCAACGTCCTGACTTTC.

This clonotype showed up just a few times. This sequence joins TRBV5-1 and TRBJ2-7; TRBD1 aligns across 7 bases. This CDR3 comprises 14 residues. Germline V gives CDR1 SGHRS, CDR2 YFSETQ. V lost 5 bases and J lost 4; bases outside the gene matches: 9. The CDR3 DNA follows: TGCGCCAGCAGAAGAGACAGGGATTCTTACGAGCAGTACTTC. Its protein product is CASRRDRDSYEQYF.

The CDR3 DNA reads as TGTGCCAGCAGCCTGGGAAGGAATGGCTACACCTTC. Protein sequence: CASSLGRNGYTF. The rearrangement links TRBV7-9 to TRBJ1-2; D unresolved. The CDR3 length is 12 residues. Germline-derived CDR1 and CDR2 are SEHNR and FQNEAQ (reference sequence). V was trimmed by 5 bases and J by 6 bases, leaving 10 bases between them.

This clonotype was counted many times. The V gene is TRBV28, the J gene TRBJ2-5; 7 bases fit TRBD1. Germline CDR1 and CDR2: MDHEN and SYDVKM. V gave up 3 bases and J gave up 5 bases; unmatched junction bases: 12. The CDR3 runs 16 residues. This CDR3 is CASSFTLTGPKETQYF. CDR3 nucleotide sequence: TGTGCCAGCAGTTTCACTCTGACAGGGCCCAAGGAGACCCAGTACTTC.

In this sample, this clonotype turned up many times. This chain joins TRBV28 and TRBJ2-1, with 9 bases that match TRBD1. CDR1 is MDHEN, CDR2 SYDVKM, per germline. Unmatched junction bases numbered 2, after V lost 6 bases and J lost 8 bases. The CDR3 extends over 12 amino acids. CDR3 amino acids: CASSTGGHEQFF. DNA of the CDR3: TGTGCCAGCAGCACAGGGGGCCATGAGCAGTTCTTC. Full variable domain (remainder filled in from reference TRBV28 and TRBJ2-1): DVKVTQSSRYLVKRTGEKVFLECVQDMDHENMFWYRQDPGLGLRLIYFSYDVKMKEKGDIPEGYSVSREKKERFSLILESASTNQTSMYLCASSTGGHEQFFGPGTRLTVL.

CDR3 region: CATNDGTSTGELFF. In DNA, the CDR3 is TGTGCCACCAACGACGGGACGTCTACCGGGGAGCTGTTTTTT. The J gene is TRBJ2-2, the V gene TRBV12-3 or TRBV12-4; TRBD1 or TRBD2 may be the D gene (5 bases each). V lost 10 bases and J lost 5, with 17 bases in between. The CDR3 runs 14 residues.

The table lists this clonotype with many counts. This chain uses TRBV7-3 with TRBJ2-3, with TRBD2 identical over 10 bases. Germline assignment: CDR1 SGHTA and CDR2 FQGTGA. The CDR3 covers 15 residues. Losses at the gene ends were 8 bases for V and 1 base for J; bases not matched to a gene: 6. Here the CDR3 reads CASGSLAGRTDTQYF. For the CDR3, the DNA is TGTGCCAGCGGATCACTAGCGGGACGCACAGATACGCAGTATTTT.

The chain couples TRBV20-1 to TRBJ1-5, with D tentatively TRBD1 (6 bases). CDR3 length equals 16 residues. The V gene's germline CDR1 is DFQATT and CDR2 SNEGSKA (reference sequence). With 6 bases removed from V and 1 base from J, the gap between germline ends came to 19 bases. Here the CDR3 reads CSAPSPWGPSNQPQHF. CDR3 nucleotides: TGCAGTGCACCCTCGCCTTGGGGGCCGAGCAATCAGCCCCAGCATTTT.

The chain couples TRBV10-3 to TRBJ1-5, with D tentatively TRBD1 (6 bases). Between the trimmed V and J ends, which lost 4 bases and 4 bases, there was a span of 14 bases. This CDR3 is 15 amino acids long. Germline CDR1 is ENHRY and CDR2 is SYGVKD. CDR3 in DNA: TGTGCCATCAGTGGGGGCGAGGGGGGGAATCAGCCCCAGCATTTT. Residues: CAISGGEGGNQPQHF.

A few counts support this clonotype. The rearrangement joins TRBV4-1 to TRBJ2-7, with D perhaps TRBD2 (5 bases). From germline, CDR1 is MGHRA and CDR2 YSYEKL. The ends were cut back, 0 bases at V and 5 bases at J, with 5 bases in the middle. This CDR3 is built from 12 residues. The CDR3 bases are TGCGCCAGCAGCCAAGAGCGGGACGAGCAGTACTTC. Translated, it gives CASSQERDEQYF.

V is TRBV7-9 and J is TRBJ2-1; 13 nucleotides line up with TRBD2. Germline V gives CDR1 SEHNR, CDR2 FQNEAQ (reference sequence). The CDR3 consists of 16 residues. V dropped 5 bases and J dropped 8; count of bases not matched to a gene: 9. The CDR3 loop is CASSVKGLAGRHEQFF. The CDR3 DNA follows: TGTGCCAGCAGCGTAAAGGGACTAGCGGGACGTCATGAGCAGTTCTTC. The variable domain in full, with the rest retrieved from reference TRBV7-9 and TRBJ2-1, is DTGVSQNPRHKITKRGQNVTFRCDPISEHNRLYWYRQTLGQGPEFLTYFQNEAQLEKSRLLSDRFSAERPKGSFSTLEIQRTEQGDSAMYLCASSVKGLAGRHEQFFGPGTRLTVL.

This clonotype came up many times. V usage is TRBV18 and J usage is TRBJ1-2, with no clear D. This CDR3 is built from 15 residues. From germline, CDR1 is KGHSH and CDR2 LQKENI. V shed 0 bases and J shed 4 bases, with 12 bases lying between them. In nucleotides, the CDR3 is TGTGCCAGCTCACCACCGATCCCGGAGGTCTATGGCTACACCTTC. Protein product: CASSPPIPEVYGYTF.

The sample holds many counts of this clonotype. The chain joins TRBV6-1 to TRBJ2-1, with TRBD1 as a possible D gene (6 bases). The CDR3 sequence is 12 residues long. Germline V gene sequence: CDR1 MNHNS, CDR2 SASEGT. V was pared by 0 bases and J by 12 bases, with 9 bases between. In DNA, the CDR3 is TGTGCCAGCAGTGAAGCCAGGGGCGGGCAGTTCTTC. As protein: CASSEARGGQFF.

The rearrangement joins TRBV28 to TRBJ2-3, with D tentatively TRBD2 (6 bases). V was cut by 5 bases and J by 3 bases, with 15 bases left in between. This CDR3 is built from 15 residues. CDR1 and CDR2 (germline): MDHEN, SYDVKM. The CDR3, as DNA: TGTGCCAGCAGTGCCGCGGGACGGCTAACAGATACGCAGTATTTT. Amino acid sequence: CASSAAGRLTDTQYF.

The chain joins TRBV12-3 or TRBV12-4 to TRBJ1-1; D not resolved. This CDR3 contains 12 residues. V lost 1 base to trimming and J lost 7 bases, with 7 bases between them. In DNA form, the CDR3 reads TGTGCCAGCAGTTTAGGGCGGAATGAAGCTTTCTTT. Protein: CASSLGRNEAFF.